One TCR beta chain is described in this entry. At one of its ends the junction is not consistent with the germline gene, which may arise from a read error. The record originates from a study of tumor-infiltrating lymphocytes in primary liver carcinoma. It was from about 19-30 mg of unsorted bulk tissue that RNA and DNA were co-extracted. Germline loops: CDR1 KGHDR, CDR2 SFDVKD. This CDR3 has 16 residues. With a constant-region primer, TCR beta cDNA was made from roughly 500 ng of total RNA. It was through three nested multiplex PCR rounds of slightly modified ARM-PCR that TCR beta libraries arose. Researchers ran the first two PCR rounds for roughly 10 cycles each with TRBV1-TRBV30 forward primers and a C-beta reverse primer. TCRdb itself ran the multiplex PCR reads through MiXCR, one entry per CDR3 protein. Of approximately 74,000 distinct CDR3 sequences in the sample, about two thirds were seen once.

The origin of this receptor is a woman aged 60-70 years with primary liver carcinoma and hepatitis B virus infection. The sequenced material came from liver tumor tissue from sampling region 4. Noted subset: tumor region T4, right-lateral pole. The chain carries TRBV24-1 and TRBJ2-1; TRBD1 matches at 10 bases. The CDR3 DNA follows: TGTGCCACCAGTGATCCCGGGACAGGGGCTTACAAAGAGCAGTTCTTC. It yields the protein CATSDPGTGAYKEQFF.